This T cell receptor (beta chain) was identified in a study of cytomegalovirus exposure and HLA in healthy donors. Worth noting for this clone: What it binds is not known.

Study-level points and caveats: Among CMV-associated TCR beta chains, most appeared HLA-restricted in a later analysis. In a later analysis, at a false discovery rate of 0.05, approximately 16,000 TCR beta sequences were associated with HLA alleles.

The PCR had 60 Vbeta and 13 Jbeta primers. Using immunoSEQ multiplex PCR, the repertoire was profiled, and TCRdb retains in-frame clones only, with some absent. This sample's table reports 150,000 to 200,000 clones. The CDR3 extends over 14 amino acids. V lost 0 bases and J 11 bases, leaving 16 bases between the germline ends. Germline assignment: CDR1 LGHNA and CDR2 YNFKEQ. The clonotype was recovered from a woman between 18 and 30 years old in good health and CMV-seropositive. The sequenced sample consisted of PBMCs. The genes are TRBV4-2 and TRBJ1-1; maybe TRBD1 (5 bases). CDR3 coding DNA: TGTGCCAGCAGCCAAGATAGCAGGGAGGTGAACGCTTTCTTT. Encoded protein: CASSQDSREVNAFF.